Following are 13 T cell receptor beta chains from one sample sequenced in a study of cytomegalovirus exposure and HLA in healthy donors. This PCR relied on a set of 60 Vbeta primers and 13 Jbeta primers. Repertoires were generated with immunoSEQ multiplex PCR, while TCRdb's copy carries only in-frame clones and drops some. The table lists approximately 110,000 clones, roughly 70% of them singletons, with 4% to 5% in the top ten. Sequencing was done on a sample of PBMCs. These receptors came from a middle-aged woman in good health and CMV-seropositive.

The chain links TRBV5-4 to TRBJ1-2; D remains unclear. The germline CDR1 and CDR2 sequences are SGHNT and YYREEE (reference sequence). Trimming stripped 0 bases from V and 8 bases from J, with 11 bases between. CDR3 length: 13 residues. CDR3 residues: CASSLGRTGGYTF. CDR3 in DNA: TGTGCCAGCAGCTTGGGGAGGACTGGGGGCTACACCTTC. The full variable domain, its missing parts supplied by reference TRBV5-4 and TRBJ1-2, is ETGVTQSPTHLIKTRGQQVTLRCSSQSGHNTVSWYQQALGQGPQFIFQYYREEENGRGNFPPRFSGLQFPNYSSELNVNALELDDSALYLCASSLGRTGGYTFGSGTRLTVV.

CDR3 region: CSTLGGKAYNEQFF. DNA for the CDR3: TGCAGCACCCTGGGGGGGAAAGCCTACAATGAGCAGTTCTTC. This chain links TRBV29-1 with TRBJ2-1; 7 bases map to TRBD2. Germline CDR1 and CDR2: SQVTM and ANQGSEA. V dropped 8 bases and J dropped 2; count of bases not matched to a gene: 9. The CDR3 length is 14 residues.

The chain joins TRBV6-5 to TRBJ2-5; the match to TRBD2 covers 8 bases. J gave up 2 bases and V 2 bases, and 4 bases lay outside the gene matches. The CDR3 totals 15 residues. The germline CDR1 and CDR2 sequences are MNHEY and SVGAGI. The CDR3 DNA reads TGTGCCAGCAGTTACGGTAGCGGGGCACAAGAGACCCAGTACTTC. Protein product: CASSYGSGAQETQYF.

CDR3 sequence reads: CASSSGSLGGYTF. The CDR3 coding sequence is TGTGCCAGCAGCTCCGGGAGCCTAGGTGGCTACACCTTC. The chain links TRBV9 to TRBJ1-2; D is undetermined. With 4 bases removed from V and 7 bases from J, the gap between germline ends came to 14 bases. The length of the CDR3 is 13 residues. From germline, CDR1 is SGDLS and CDR2 YYNGEE.

The rearrangement joins TRBV21-1 to TRBJ2-7; the D call TRBD2 from the table was never checked on the DNA. TRBV21-1 is recorded as a pseudogene. This CDR3 spans 15 amino acids. The DNA of the CDR3 is TGTGCCAGCCCCCCCGGACTAGCGACCTCCTACGAGCAGTACTTC. Translated, it gives CASPPGLATSYEQYF.

A single count supports this clone. V usage is TRBV5-1 and J usage is TRBJ2-3, with a possible D match to TRBD1 (6 bases). The length of the CDR3 is 16 residues. The germline gives CDR1 SGHRS, CDR2 YFSETQ. Trimming removed 1 base at V and 0 bases at J, with 12 bases between. The chain's CDR3 is CASSLYAQGSTDTQYF. CDR3 nucleotide sequence: TGCGCCAGCAGCTTGTACGCACAGGGTAGCACAGATACGCAGTATTTT.

This rearrangement joins TRBV7-2 to TRBJ1-4; tentative D call: TRBD1 (5 bases). V was trimmed by 1 base and J by 3 bases, leaving 15 bases between them. The germline CDR1 and CDR2 sequences are SGHTA and FQGNSA. The CDR3 covers 17 residues. CDR3 DNA sequence: TGTGCCAGCAGCTTAGGGTCGGGGGGTTCAGCTAATGAAAAACTGTTTTTT. Its protein is CASSLGSGGSANEKLFF.

The V and J genes are TRBV18 and TRBJ1-1; the match to TRBD1 covers 9 bases. The CDR3 has 14 amino acids. The germline V gene encodes CDR1 KGHSH and CDR2 LQKENI. V dropped 2 bases and J dropped 11; count of bases not matched to a gene: 9. The DNA of the CDR3 is TGTGCCAGCTCACCAGAGGGACAGGGCTCAACGGCTTTCTTT. Amino acid sequence: CASSPEGQGSTAFF.

V usage is TRBV9 and J usage is TRBJ2-2; TRBD1 matches at 10 bases. Losses at the gene ends were 1 base for V and 3 bases for J; bases not matched to a gene: 3. Germline assignment: CDR1 SGDLS and CDR2 YYNGEE. The CDR3 has 16 amino acids. The CDR3 DNA sequence: TGTGCCAGCAGCGTAACGGGACAGGGGCACACCGGGGAGCTGTTTTTT. Residues: CASSVTGQGHTGELFF. The complete variable domain, with remaining parts taken from reference TRBV9 and TRBJ2-2, reads DSGVTQTPKHLITATGQRVTLRCSPRSGDLSVYWYQQSLDQGLQFLIQYYNGEERAKGNILERFSAQQFPDLHSELNLSSLELGDSALYFCASSVTGQGHTGELFFGEGSRLTVL.

This chain joins TRBV18 and TRBJ2-7; 9 bases line up with TRBD1. CDR3 length: 15 amino acids. Trimming removed 3 bases from V and 3 bases from J; junction bases left unmatched: 6. Looked up from germline, CDR1 is KGHSH and CDR2 is LQKENI. CDR3 in DNA: TGTGCCAGCTCACCTCCCGGGACAGGGATCTACGAGCAGTACTTC. Amino acid sequence: CASSPPGTGIYEQYF.

A single count supports this clone. The chain is built from TRBV5-4 and TRBJ1-4; the D gene is possibly TRBD1 (6 bases). In germline, CDR1 is SGHNT, CDR2 YYREEE (reference sequence). The CDR3 consists of 15 residues. V lost 0 bases, J lost 5 bases, and 11 bases lay in between. The CDR3 DNA reads as TGTGCCAGCAGCTTGGGAACGGACAGAAATGAAAAACTGTTTTTT. Translated, it gives CASSLGTDRNEKLFF.

This clone was detected only a few times. The chain's CDR3 is CASRFFREYSNQPQHF. CDR3 sequence (DNA): TGTGCAAGTCGCTTCTTCAGGGAATATAGCAATCAGCCCCAGCATTTT. The chain recombines TRBV12-2 with TRBJ1-5; no check of the table's D call, TRBD1, against the DNA was made. TRBV12-2 counts as a pseudogene. The CDR3 totals 16 residues.

The chain couples TRBV7-3 to TRBJ1-1; tentative D call: TRBD1 (5 bases). The CDR3 spans 14 residues. V was cut by 5 bases and J by 2 bases, with 12 bases left in between. Looked up from germline, CDR1 is SGHTA and CDR2 is FQGTGA. DNA of the CDR3: TGTGCCAGCAGCCTAATTCAGGGTAACACTGAAGCTTTCTTT. It yields the protein CASSLIQGNTEAFF.